This TCR beta chain is from a study of shared clonotypes between healthy human individuals (dated by TCRdb to between 2020 and 2021). A note on the overall study: A few men and a couple of women, aged 18 to 49 years, made up the cohort. For each donor, CD4 naive and CD4 memory were each run on three plates, CD8 naive on two plates, and CD8 memory on one plate. Between about 0.94 and 8.9 billion PBMCs per donor were obtained by leukapheresis. To estimate repertoire size and how much clonotypes are shared between individuals, the study performed deep sequencing of blood TCR repertoires from roughly five healthy adults. To increase sequencing depth and limit assay-specific biases, TCR repertoire library preparation and sequencing were carried out by different laboratories using diverse techniques. General conclusions and limits of the study: Pairwise subsampling led to the expectation that sequencing depth would affect the degree of clonotype sharing among donors. Sampling was restricted to blood, and TCR repertoires in tissue are likely to differ from TCR repertoires in blood. Larger estimated clonotype richness was generally found for naive subsets than for memory subsets. Because the study included only a small number of donors, the genetic and exposure-history diversity represented was limited. Higher generation probabilities were observed for clonotypes shared by all four sorted-subset donors than for non-shared clonotypes. When a handful of donors were compared, the shared fraction of clonotypes was around 5.1% for naive CD4, 3.5% to 4% for naive CD8, roughly 2.5% for memory CD4, and approximately 0.4% for memory CD8. Rarefaction of sorted-subset datasets indicated incomplete sequencing despite the large sequencing depth.

Remarks on this clone: Its antigen is unknown. Per-nucleotide qualities are absent, and no much larger clonotype sits a single base away.

Using the deep immunoSEQ assay, multiplex PCR amplified TCR CDR3 regions from genomic DNA. Extracted genomic DNA from each cell subset was distributed evenly across all wells of several immunoSEQ 96-well plates, and each plate was treated as a replicate. For sorted subsets, approximately 0.2 ug of genomic DNA, equivalent to around 31,000 T cell genomes, went into each replicate PCR. Purified libraries were quantified with a Qubit 3.0 fluorometer, sized on a Bioanalyzer 2100, and re-quantified with the KAPA Library Quantification kit. A separate single-read 150-cycle Illumina NextSeq 550 flow cell was used to sequence each immunoSEQ 96-well plate. The published analysis was carried out like this. Because the immunoSEQ output included only junctional sequences and no quality scores, the filtering could not be the same as the filtering used for full-length reads. To assign V/J genes and CDR3, sequences were annotated against IMGT germline references using PyIR, a Python wrapper for IgBLAST v1.9. Reads were removed for weak V/J assignments (E-value above 1e-6), missing CDR3, stop codons, out-of-frame junctions, or ambiguous translated residues. V3J clonotypes were defined as sequences sharing an identical inferred V gene, J gene, and CDR3 amino acid sequence. Percentage overlap between repertoires was computed as shared unique clonotypes divided by the size of the smaller repertoire. Three approaches were used to assess repertoire richness: RTK rarefaction, the Chao1 estimator, and Recon v2.1 estimates of unobserved clonotypes. Generation probabilities for all TCRbeta clonotypes obtained by the gDNA method from a few donors were computed using OLGA. This is the immuneACCESS table as TCRdb keeps it, with only in-frame sequences that have V and J called. A part of the clones is gone; compared with another copy, unresolved V genes explain less than half, and the rest is unexplained. Clone size and the V and J calls come from that table; the DNA yielded D and trimming. The sample has about 2.1 million clones on record, roughly 93% of them singletons. 1.5% to 2% of the sample lies in the top ten.

CD8 naive samples were obtained by positive selection for CCR7 among CD45RO-negative cells, yielding a CD45RA+CCR7+ population from which TemRA cells were excluded. Healthy HIV-negative adults with no recently reported acute infections or vaccinations were included as donors. Only Caucasian adults living in Nashville, Tennessee, USA were represented among the donors. Blood was obtained by leukapheresis, after which PBMCs were separated by Ficoll-Histopaque density gradient centrifugation and cryopreserved in liquid nitrogen vapor phase. Analytical flow cytometry was used to check the purity and quantity of every magnetically sorted T cell population. Genomic DNA was isolated from each sorted fraction and quantified by UV absorbance on a Nanodrop 2000c. Counted from cysteine to phenylalanine, this CDR3 has 15 amino acids. Of the read, only the CDR3 DNA is kept; its 45 bases are in frame from base 1. Trimming at the junction amounts to 1 base on V and 2 bases on J, and the germline ends lie 12 bases apart. From the germline V gene, CDR1 is SGHTA and CDR2 is FQGNSA.

Here the chain combines TRBV7-2 and TRBJ2-7, with no reliable assignment of the D segment. The clonotype originates from a man between 18 and 29 years old in good health. Some clones in this sample may be carry-over from other donors' samples. Sequencing input: naive CD8+ T cells from PBMCs. Reading the label with the study, this specimen's cell subset or site is: CD45RA+CCR7+. The encoded CDR3 is CASSLGANPPYEQYF. The nucleotide sequence reads TGTGCCAGCAGCTTAGGTGCGAACCCGCCCTACGAGCAGTACTTC.